This T cell receptor beta chain came from a study of T cells in Graves' hyperthyroidism and ophthalmopathy. Study results and caveats: Before onset, ophthalmopathy was predicted by the model a median roughly 6.4 months earlier. Blood held most thyroid clonotypes expanded above 0.001 frequency.

The diagnostic basis comprised clinical symptoms, serum thyroxine and TRAb, thyroid ultrasound and orbital computed tomography. Regions amplified from RNA transcripts were the TCR beta CDR3 regions. The HTBI primer set was used in a first-round RT-PCR of the TCR CDR3. TCRdb re-analysed the multiplex PCR reads in MiXCR, keeping a single row per CDR3 protein. Among 500,000 to 650,000 distinct CDR3 sequences listed, around 50% were seen once. Trimming shortened V by 7 bases and J by 2 bases, and 14 bases separated the two germline ends. The CDR3 is 14 amino acids. Germline lookup yields CDR1 MNHEY and CDR2 SMNVEV (reference sequence). Points on this clonotype: The target antigen is unknown.

This TCR was sampled from an adult woman with Graves' disease, either hyperthyroidism or ophthalmopathy (not recorded which). The sample comprised peripheral blood or thyroid tissue (not recorded which). The rearrangement uses TRBV27 and TRBJ1-1; weak D call: TRBD1 (6 bases). Written as DNA, the CDR3 is TGTGCCAGCATGTTCGGACAGCGAAACACTGAAGCTTTCTTT. Protein product: CASMFGQRNTEAFF.